This is a list of T cell receptor beta chains from one sample in a study of blood T cell repertoires in COVID-19. Generated by immunoSEQ multiplex PCR, the TCRdb table keeps only in-frame clones and is missing some. The sample consists of about 40,000 clones, roughly nine tenths of them appearing once. Sequencing input: peripheral blood. The receptors were gathered from a man in his fifties or sixties in a cohort sampled during active COVID-19. The CDR3 runs from the conserved cysteine through the conserved F or W. A D gene is named only where the DNA matches it firmly. A row's size may be missing; if present it is once, few, many or a size class.

clone_size: -
v_call: TRBV10-3
d_call: TRBD1
j_call: TRBJ1-2
cdr3_nt: TGTGCCATCAGTGACCCAACGGACAGGGACGGAGGCTACACCTTC
cdr3_aa: CAISDPTDRDGGYTF

clone_size: few
v_call: TRBV6-1
d_call: -
j_call: TRBJ1-4
cdr3_nt: TGTGCCAGCAGTGAAGTCCAGGGAACTAATGAAAAACTGTTTTTT
cdr3_aa: CASSEVQGTNEKLFF

clone_size: -
v_call: TRBV5-5
d_call: -
j_call: TRBJ1-1
cdr3_nt: TGTGCCAGCAGCTACAGATGGAACACTGAAGCTTTCTTT
cdr3_aa: CASSYRWNTEAFF

clone_size: -
v_call: TRBV7-8
d_call: TRBD2
j_call: TRBJ2-1
cdr3_nt: TGTGCCAGCGAGCGGGGGACTAGCGAACGGAATGAGCAGTTCTTC
cdr3_aa: CASERGTSERNEQFF

clone_size: -
v_call: TRBV6-2/TRBV6-3
d_call: -
j_call: TRBJ2-1
cdr3_nt: TGTGCCAGCAGTTACTCAACTAGACTTTACAATGAGCAGTTCTTC
cdr3_aa: CASSYSTRLYNEQFF

clone_size: once
v_call: TRBV19
d_call: TRBD1
j_call: TRBJ1-1
cdr3_nt: TGTGCCAGTAGAGTTGACAGGGAGAACACTGAAGCTTTCTTT
cdr3_aa: CASRVDRENTEAFF

clone_size: -
v_call: TRBV11-2
d_call: TRBD1
j_call: TRBJ2-5
cdr3_nt: TGTGCCAGCAGTTACCAGGGGGCTGGAGAAGAGACCCAGTACTTC
cdr3_aa: CASSYQGAGEETQYF

clone_size: once
v_call: TRBV7-9
d_call: TRBD1
j_call: TRBJ2-5
cdr3_nt: TGTGCCAGCAGCTTAATGGAAACAGGGGGCGGAAGAGAGACCCAGTACTTC
cdr3_aa: CASSLMETGGGRETQYF

clone_size: once
v_call: TRBV5-6
d_call: TRBD1
j_call: TRBJ1-6
cdr3_nt: TGTGCCAGCAGCTTAGAGCCGGTGGACAGGGGAAATTCACCCCTCCACTTT
cdr3_aa: CASSLEPVDRGNSPLHF

clone_size: once
v_call: TRBV13
d_call: -
j_call: TRBJ2-1
cdr3_nt: TGTGCCAGCAGCTTTTTCTGGCAGTTAGCGTCCTACAATGAGCAGTTCTTC
cdr3_aa: CASSFFWQLASYNEQFF

clone_size: once
v_call: TRBV2
d_call: TRBD2
j_call: TRBJ2-1
cdr3_nt: TGTGCCAGCCTAAGACTGGCGGGGGACTCCTACAATGAGCAGTTCTTC
cdr3_aa: CASLRLAGDSYNEQFF

clone_size: -
v_call: TRBV7-3
d_call: -
j_call: TRBJ2-5
cdr3_nt: TGTGCCAGCAGACGTACGGGTGATTCCCAAGAGACCCAGTACTTC
cdr3_aa: CASRRTGDSQETQYF

clone_size: once
v_call: TRBV12-3/TRBV12-4
d_call: -
j_call: TRBJ2-5
cdr3_nt: TGTGCCAGCAGTTTCCCAGGGGTGGAGACCCAGTACTTC
cdr3_aa: CASSFPGVETQYF

clone_size: -
v_call: TRBV25-1
d_call: -
j_call: TRBJ1-5
cdr3_nt: TGTGCCAGCAGTGAATCAGGTAATCAGCCCCAGCATTTT
cdr3_aa: CASSESGNQPQHF

clone_size: -
v_call: TRBV12-3/TRBV12-4
d_call: -
j_call: TRBJ1-1
cdr3_nt: TGTGCCAGCACCCAGGGTAAGGCTTTCTTT
cdr3_aa: CASTQGKAFF

clone_size: -
v_call: TRBV3-1/TRBV3-2
d_call: TRBD1
j_call: TRBJ2-7
cdr3_nt: TGTGCCAGCAGCCAAGGGGACAGGGCGCCCTACGAGCAGTACTTC
cdr3_aa: CASSQGDRAPYEQYF

clone_size: -
v_call: TRBV9
d_call: -
j_call: TRBJ2-2
cdr3_nt: TGTGCCAGCAGCGGTAGAGGTAGATTTGGGGACTCCACCGGGGAGCTGTTTTTT
cdr3_aa: CASSGRGRFGDSTGELFF

clone_size: -
v_call: TRBV6-2/TRBV6-3
d_call: TRBD1
j_call: TRBJ2-2
cdr3_nt: TGTGCCAGCAGTCATCCGAGGACAGGGGGCGAGGGAAGCACCACCGGGGAGCTGTTTTTT
cdr3_aa: CASSHPRTGGEGSTTGELFF

clone_size: -
v_call: TRBV13
d_call: TRBD1
j_call: TRBJ2-2
cdr3_nt: TGTGCCAGCAGCTTAGGGGGACAGCGCACCGGGGAGCTGTTTTTT
cdr3_aa: CASSLGGQRTGELFF

clone_size: -
v_call: TRBV11-3
d_call: -
j_call: TRBJ1-1
cdr3_nt: TGTGCCAGCAGCTCCGGGGGGACCGCCCACACTGAAGCTTTCTTT
cdr3_aa: CASSSGGTAHTEAFF

clone_size: few
v_call: TRBV4-3
d_call: -
j_call: TRBJ1-4
cdr3_nt: TGCGCCAGCAGCCCCGACACCAATGAAAAACTGTTTTTT
cdr3_aa: CASSPDTNEKLFF

clone_size: -
v_call: TRBV18
d_call: TRBD1
j_call: TRBJ2-7
cdr3_nt: TGTGCCAGCTCACCCCGGGACAGCTCCTACGAGCAGTACTTC
cdr3_aa: CASSPRDSSYEQYF

clone_size: once
v_call: TRBV27
d_call: TRBD1
j_call: TRBJ1-4
cdr3_nt: TGTGCCAGCAGTTTAAAGGACAGGGAAGATGAAAAACTGTTTTTT
cdr3_aa: CASSLKDREDEKLFF

clone_size: -
v_call: TRBV14
d_call: TRBD1
j_call: TRBJ2-5
cdr3_nt: TGTGCCAGCAGCCACATAACAGGGGCGAGGGAGACCCAGTACTTC
cdr3_aa: CASSHITGARETQYF

clone_size: -
v_call: TRBV6-5
d_call: -
j_call: TRBJ2-2
cdr3_nt: TGTGCCAGCAGTTACTCGGAGTTCGCGAACACCGGGGAGCTGTTTTTT
cdr3_aa: CASSYSEFANTGELFF

clone_size: -
v_call: TRBV7-3
d_call: TRBD1
j_call: TRBJ2-1
cdr3_nt: TGTGCCAGCAGCTTATTGGTCGGGACAGGGAACAATGAGCAGTTCTTC
cdr3_aa: CASSLLVGTGNNEQFF

clone_size: -
v_call: TRBV25-1
d_call: -
j_call: TRBJ2-7
cdr3_nt: TGTGCCAGCAGCCAGAGAGGCCACGGCTACGAGCAGTACTTC
cdr3_aa: CASSQRGHGYEQYF

clone_size: -
v_call: TRBV15
d_call: TRBD2
j_call: TRBJ2-1
cdr3_nt: TGTGCCACCAGCGGGTGGGGACTAGCGGGAGTCCTTGCCTACAATGAGCAGTTCTTC
cdr3_aa: CATSGWGLAGVLAYNEQFF

clone_size: -
v_call: TRBV5-4
d_call: TRBD2
j_call: TRBJ2-7
cdr3_nt: TGTGCCAGCAGCTCCGGGAGGACTGGCTACGAGCAGTACTTC
cdr3_aa: CASSSGRTGYEQYF

clone_size: -
v_call: TRBV29-1
d_call: -
j_call: TRBJ1-2
cdr3_nt: TGCAGCGTTCGTCAACCTACCAACTATGGCTACACCTTC
cdr3_aa: CSVRQPTNYGYTF

clone_size: -
v_call: TRBV29-1
d_call: TRBD1
j_call: TRBJ2-2
cdr3_nt: TGCAGCGTTGGTTGGACAGGGGCGAACACCGGGGAGCTGTTTTTT
cdr3_aa: CSVGWTGANTGELFF

clone_size: once
v_call: TRBV4-2
d_call: -
j_call: TRBJ1-1
cdr3_nt: TGTGCCAGCAGCCAAGTAACGTGGACAGTTTCCCCCGAAGCTTTCTTT
cdr3_aa: CASSQVTWTVSPEAFF

clone_size: many
v_call: TRBV7-9
d_call: TRBD1
j_call: TRBJ2-5
cdr3_nt: TGTGCCAGCAGCCCGCCGGACAGGCGAGGGGAGACCCAGTACTTC
cdr3_aa: CASSPPDRRGETQYF

clone_size: -
v_call: TRBV5-4
d_call: TRBD1
j_call: TRBJ2-7
cdr3_nt: TGTGCCAGCAGCTTGGGAACAGGGGTGGGCGAGCAGTACTTC
cdr3_aa: CASSLGTGVGEQYF

clone_size: once
v_call: TRBV28
d_call: TRBD2
j_call: TRBJ2-3
cdr3_nt: TGTGCCAGCAGTCCTGCGGGGGGTAGCGGGGGTAACACAGATACGCAGTATTTT
cdr3_aa: CASSPAGGSGGNTDTQYF

clone_size: -
v_call: TRBV12-3/TRBV12-4
d_call: -
j_call: TRBJ1-1
cdr3_nt: TGTGCCAGCAGGGAGGACACTGAAGCTTTCTTT
cdr3_aa: CASREDTEAFF

clone_size: -
v_call: TRBV7-9
d_call: -
j_call: TRBJ1-4
cdr3_nt: TGTGCCAGCACCGTGGGCTCCACGACTAATGAAAAACTGTTTTTT
cdr3_aa: CASTVGSTTNEKLFF

clone_size: -
v_call: TRBV4-3
d_call: -
j_call: TRBJ1-2
cdr3_nt: TGCGCCAGCAGCTCAATAGGGCGGGGTAACTATGGCTACACCTTC
cdr3_aa: CASSSIGRGNYGYTF

clone_size: few
v_call: TRBV4-3
d_call: TRBD1
j_call: TRBJ1-2
cdr3_nt: TGCGCCAGCAGCCAAGGGACAGGTGACTATGGCTACACCTTC
cdr3_aa: CASSQGTGDYGYTF

clone_size: -
v_call: TRBV29-1
d_call: -
j_call: TRBJ2-3
cdr3_nt: TGCAGCGTCCCTCAGCGGGCCGATACGCAGTATTTT
cdr3_aa: CSVPQRADTQYF

clone_size: -
v_call: TRBV5-6
d_call: -
j_call: TRBJ2-5
cdr3_nt: TGTGCCAGCATCCTTAGTTCGACAGGGAGGGAGACCCAGTACTTC
cdr3_aa: CASILSSTGRETQYF

clone_size: -
v_call: TRBV10-3
d_call: -
j_call: TRBJ2-1
cdr3_nt: TGTGCCATCTTGGCCGGGAGTCGGAATGAGCAGTTCTTC
cdr3_aa: CAILAGSRNEQFF

clone_size: once
v_call: TRBV19
d_call: -
j_call: TRBJ2-3
cdr3_nt: TGTGCCAGTCGGGGACACAATACGCAGTATTTT
cdr3_aa: CASRGHNTQYF

clone_size: -
v_call: TRBV12-5
d_call: TRBD1
j_call: TRBJ2-1
cdr3_nt: TGTGCTAGTGCCTCAATCTCCGGGACAGGGGGCTTTTTTGAGCAGTTCTTC
cdr3_aa: CASASISGTGGFFEQFF

clone_size: -
v_call: TRBV5-6
d_call: TRBD1
j_call: TRBJ2-3
cdr3_nt: TGTGCCAGCAGCCGGGGACAGGGCGTTTCATATACGCAGTATTTT
cdr3_aa: CASSRGQGVSYTQYF

clone_size: -
v_call: TRBV13
d_call: -
j_call: TRBJ2-3
cdr3_nt: TGTGCCAGCAGCCCAACCGTTAAGCCAGGGGTCCAGGGGGATACGCAGTATTTT
cdr3_aa: CASSPTVKPGVQGDTQYF

clone_size: -
v_call: TRBV5-6
d_call: TRBD1
j_call: TRBJ2-1
cdr3_nt: TGTGCCAGCAGCACCCCCGACAGGGGCGGGATCTTC
cdr3_aa: CASSTPDRGGIF

clone_size: -
v_call: TRBV14
d_call: -
j_call: TRBJ2-3
cdr3_nt: TGTGCCAGCAGCCAAGCGTTTTGGGGGGGCGCGGCAGATACGCAGTATTTT
cdr3_aa: CASSQAFWGGAADTQYF

clone_size: -
v_call: TRBV4-3
d_call: TRBD2
j_call: TRBJ2-7
cdr3_nt: TGCGCCAGCAGCTATACTAGCGGGGGCGGCGAGCAGTACTTC
cdr3_aa: CASSYTSGGGEQYF

clone_size: few
v_call: TRBV7-9
d_call: -
j_call: TRBJ2-2
cdr3_nt: TGTGCCAGCAGTCTAGCTGGGGACACCGGGGAGCTGTTTTTT
cdr3_aa: CASSLAGDTGELFF

clone_size: few
v_call: TRBV5-1
d_call: TRBD2
j_call: TRBJ2-2
cdr3_nt: TGCGCCAGCCCGCGGCGGGCTAGCGGGGGGGGCGACACCGGGGAGCTGTTTTTT
cdr3_aa: CASPRRASGGGDTGELFF

clone_size: -
v_call: TRBV6-6
d_call: -
j_call: TRBJ1-5
cdr3_nt: TGTGCCAGCAGCCCCGACAGTAGCAATCAGCCCCAGCATTTT
cdr3_aa: CASSPDSSNQPQHF

clone_size: -
v_call: TRBV11-3
d_call: -
j_call: TRBJ2-2
cdr3_nt: TGTGCCAGCAGCCAAGAGAGGGCGAACACCGGGGAGCTGTTTTTT
cdr3_aa: CASSQERANTGELFF